Presented here are 22 T cell receptor beta chains from one specimen sequenced in a study of blood T cells in healthy people across ages. The authors ran a second PCR of about 7 to 11 cycles using a sample-barcoded 5' primer and a J-beta primer mix. MiXCR, applied by TCRdb to the 5' RACE reads, yields one record per CDR3 protein. This repertoire shows over a million distinct CDR3 sequences, under 45% found once; its top ten account for approximately 20%. The material sequenced was blood. These receptors were obtained from a woman aged 55-70 years in good health.

This chain links TRBV28 with TRBJ2-5; the match to TRBD1 covers 8 bases. This CDR3 comprises 14 residues. Germline V gene lookup returns CDR1 MDHEN and CDR2 SYDVKM. The trim removed 6 bases at V and 11 bases at J, leaving 14 bases unmatched. CDR3: CASSQNPTGEEQYF. The CDR3 DNA sequence: TGTGCCAGCAGCCAAAACCCGACAGGGGAAGAGCAGTACTTC.

This chain connects TRBV20-1 to TRBJ2-7, with D perhaps TRBD1 (6 bases). Looked up from germline, CDR1 is DFQATT and CDR2 is SNEGSKA (reference sequence). Trimming cost V 3 bases and J 3 bases, with 15 bases left between them. The CDR3 loop spans 14 amino acids. The CDR3 coding sequence is TGCAGTGCTAGTGGGGGCAGTACGTACTACGAGCAGTACTTC. Translated: CSASGGSTYYEQYF.

This rearrangement joins TRBV6-5 to TRBJ1-2, with D perhaps TRBD1 (6 bases). Trimming left V 4 bases short and J 4 bases short, with 13 bases between. Germline values: CDR1 MNHEY, CDR2 SVGAGI. The CDR3 has 14 amino acids. The CDR3 nucleotides read TGTGCCAGCAGTTCCGCAACAGGGCGCTATGGCTACACCTTC. This translates into CASSSATGRYGYTF.

This clonotype was seen a handful of times. CDR3 region: CASSLGAVNNEQFF. Written as DNA, the CDR3 is TGCGCCAGCAGCTTGGGAGCTGTGAACAATGAGCAGTTCTTC. This chain connects TRBV5-1 to TRBJ2-1; no definite D call. CDR3 length: 14 residues. Germline CDR1 and CDR2: SGHRS and YFSETQ. V shed 0 bases and J shed 5 bases, with 9 bases lying between them.

This clonotype turned up a few times. The rearrangement joins TRBV6-5 to TRBJ1-1; D might be TRBD1 (5 bases). This CDR3 is built from 14 residues. The V end lost 6 bases, the J end lost 0 bases, and 11 bases lay between the germline ends. Germline V CDR1 and CDR2: MNHEY, SVGAGI. In nucleotides, the CDR3 is TGTGCCAGCAGCTCCGGACACTTGAACACTGAAGCTTTCTTT. Translated, it gives CASSSGHLNTEAFF.

The sample holds a few counts of this clonotype. The gene calls are TRBV4-2 and TRBJ2-3, with TRBD1 identical over 8 bases. This CDR3 region has 16 residues. CDR1 LGHNA and CDR2 YNFKEQ come from the germline V gene. V lost 3 bases, J lost 0 bases, and 5 bases stayed unmatched. CDR3 sequence reads: CASSQQDRASTDTQYF. As DNA, the CDR3 is TGTGCCAGCAGCCAGCAGGACAGGGCGAGCACAGATACGCAGTATTTT.

In this sample, this clonotype turned up a few times. The gene calls are TRBV4-2 and TRBJ2-1, with 10 bases identical to TRBD2. V shed 3 bases, J shed 10 bases, and the junction held 6 bases outside the gene matches. Looked up from germline, CDR1 is LGHNA and CDR2 is YNFKEQ. The CDR3 totals 14 residues. Written as DNA, the CDR3 is TGTGCCAGCAGCCATCAGCGGGAGGGCGGGGAGCAGTTCTTC. It encodes CASSHQREGGEQFF.

Notes on this clonotype: At one end, the junction sequence differs from germline, possibly due to a read error. The rearrangement uses TRBV6-6 and TRBJ1-2, with a possible D match to TRBD1 (5 bases). CDR3 size: 13 residues. Germline CDR1 reads MNHNY; CDR2 reads SVGAGI (reference sequence). For the CDR3, the DNA is TGTGCCAGCAGATCCAGGGAGAACTATAGCTACACCTTC. Translated: CASRSRENYSYTF.

This clonotype was counted once. This chain uses TRBV6-5 with TRBJ2-1; no firm D call. Looked up from germline, CDR1 is MNHEY and CDR2 is SVGAGI. The CDR3 is made up of 15 amino acids. The ends were cut back, 5 bases at V and 4 bases at J, with 15 bases in the middle. The chain's CDR3 is CASSRGGRIYNEQFF. CDR3 coding DNA: TGTGCCAGCAGTCGAGGCGGAAGGATTTACAATGAGCAGTTCTTC.

V and J are TRBV9 and TRBJ2-7; 13 nucleotides align to TRBD2. V gave up 0 bases and J gave up 6 bases; unmatched junction bases: 15. The CDR3 has 19 amino acids. Germline CDR1 and CDR2: SGDLS and YYNGEE. CDR3 nucleotides: TGTGCCAGCAGCGTAGTCCCCGGACTAGCGGGAGTGTCTACGGGCGAGCAGTACTTC. Translating gives CASSVVPGLAGVSTGEQYF.

This clonotype was counted only a few times. The rearrangement uses TRBV9 and TRBJ2-5; 11 positions match TRBD2. The end of the DNA is better explained by TRBJ2-7, so the J call may be wrong. This CDR3 region has 15 residues. Germline loops: CDR1 SGDLS, CDR2 YYNGEE. CDR3 loop: CASSVDGTSGYEQYF. Written as DNA, the CDR3 is TGTGCCAGCAGCGTAGATGGGACTAGCGGATACGAGCAGTACTTC.

The chain is built from TRBV20-1 and TRBJ2-7, with 8 nucleotides matching TRBD2. Germline CDR1 and CDR2: DFQATT and SNEGSKA (reference sequence). V shed 4 bases and J 5 bases; nucleotides not matched to a gene: 7. The CDR3 has 13 residues. CDR3 nucleotides: TGCAGTGCTACCGGGACTAGGTACAACGAGCAGTACTTC. Residues: CSATGTRYNEQYF.

The CDR3 DNA reads TGCGCCAGCAGTTCCGGACTAGCGGGGCCGGGTTTGCAGTATTTT. Translated: CASSSGLAGPGLQYF. The chain joins TRBV5-1 to TRBJ2-3, with 12 bases fitting TRBD2. The V gene end was trimmed by 5 bases and the J gene end by 11 bases; junction bases not matched to a gene: 12. Germline-derived CDR1 and CDR2 are SGHRS and YFSETQ. This CDR3 contains 15 residues.

The rearrangement joins TRBV6-5 to TRBJ2-1; TRBD1 agrees at 10 bases. Looked up from germline, CDR1 is MNHEY and CDR2 is SVGAGI. The ends lost 1 base at V and 13 bases at J; junction bases unmatched: 19. There are 18 residues in the CDR3. In nucleotides, the CDR3 is TGTGCCAGCAGTTACTATCCGAGACAGGGGGCTTTTGGGGAGACCCAGTTCTTC. This encodes CASSYYPRQGAFGETQFF.

In its sample, this clonotype was seen a few times. The chain is built from TRBV21-1 and TRBJ2-3. TRBV21-1 is a recognized pseudogene. This CDR3 comprises 11 residues. CDR3 loop: CASRLHLTQYF. The CDR3 DNA is TGTGCCAGCCGCCTCCATCTTACGCAGTATTTT.

V usage is TRBV27 and J usage is TRBJ1-6, with D possibly being TRBD1 (5 bases). Per germline, CDR1 MNHEY and CDR2 SMNVEV (reference sequence). The CDR3 loop spans 13 amino acids. Trimming left V 8 bases short and J 7 bases short, with 12 bases between. Here the CDR3 DNA reads TGTGCCAGCGCCTGGGGCACCAATTCACCCCTCCACTTT. Protein: CASAWGTNSPLHF.

This clonotype was seen a single time. The chain links TRBV6-1 to TRBJ2-2; D may match TRBD1 or TRBD2 (5 bases each). The CDR3 sequence is 16 residues long. The V and J ends lost 0 bases and 5 bases respectively, with 13 bases between them. Per the germline V gene, CDR1 is MNHNS and CDR2 is SASEGT. CDR3 sequence reads: CASSEAASGRTGELFF. In DNA, the CDR3 is TGTGCCAGCAGTGAAGCCGCGTCAGGGAGAACCGGGGAGCTGTTTTTT.

Note on this clonotype: A much larger clone lies one base from this, so it may be a read error. The chain employs TRBV28 and TRBJ2-5; tentatively, D is TRBD1 or TRBD2 (7 bases each). The germline V gene encodes CDR1 MDHEN and CDR2 SYDVKM. This CDR3 is built from 14 residues. V was cut by 6 bases and J by 4 bases, with 15 bases left in between. CDR3 protein: CASSSSRGGETQYF. The DNA of the CDR3 is TGTGCCAGCAGCTCCTCCAGGGGGGGAGAGACCCAGTACTTC.

The chain combines TRBV28 with TRBJ2-2; D not resolved. Germline loops: CDR1 MDHEN, CDR2 SYDVKM. Deletions cut 5 bases from V and 6 bases from J, with 7 bases between. This CDR3 spans 12 amino acids. As DNA, the CDR3 is TGTGCCAGCAGTCAGCAGCCCGGGGAGCTGTTTTTT. It is translated as CASSQQPGELFF.

This clonotype was recorded a few times. The J gene is TRBJ2-3, the V gene TRBV2; 7 bases are a match to TRBD2. With 7 bases clipped from V and 6 bases from J, the junction kept 16 bases outside the gene matches. Germline V CDR1 and CDR2: SNHLY, FYNNEI. The CDR3 loop spans 16 amino acids. As DNA, the CDR3 is TGTGCCAGCACTGACGCTAGCGGCCCAGGCGGGGATACGCAGTATTTT. Protein sequence: CASTDASGPGGDTQYF.

CDR3 residues: CASSARGGAIDEQYF. As DNA, the CDR3 is TGCGCCAGCAGCGCCCGGGGAGGGGCAATCGACGAGCAGTACTTC. The chain joins TRBV5-1 to TRBJ2-7, with 7 bases identical to TRBD2. CDR1 and CDR2 from the germline V gene are SGHRS and YFSETQ. V lost 4 bases to trimming and J lost 5 bases; unmatched junction nucleotides: 12. The CDR3 has 15 residues.

J is TRBJ1-2 and V is TRBV6-5, with D uncertain. The CDR3 contains 16 residues. Trimming cost V 0 bases and J 3 bases, with 14 bases left between them. Per the germline V gene, CDR1 is MNHEY and CDR2 is SVGAGI. This chain's CDR3 is CASSYSRTSQYYGYTF. The CDR3 DNA follows: TGTGCCAGCAGTTACTCGCGAACAAGCCAGTACTATGGCTACACCTTC.